The TCR beta chain under discussion was sequenced for a study of lymphopenia after photon versus proton radiotherapy. Overall study findings and caveats: A bigger post-nadir fall in TCR diversity correlated inversely with survival time in deceased patients. Post-nadir diversity loss with photons came from oligoclonal expansion, particularly CD8+ Temra cells.

This table comes from immunoSEQ multiplex PCR, and its TCRdb copy is limited to in-frame clones, with some not included. This table holds some 170,000 clones, 88% found once. CDR1 and CDR2 from the germline V gene are SGHTA and FQGNSA. CDR3 length equals 13 residues. With 5 bases removed from V and 7 bases from J, the gap between germline ends came to 12 bases. On this clone itself: The target antigen is unknown.

The source is a man aged 50 to 59 with gastric cancer. This sample comprised peripheral blood, obtained from a patient treated with photon-based radiotherapy. The chain links TRBV7-2 to TRBJ1-5; a possible D gene is TRBD1 (6 bases). The CDR3 here is CASSPGGQQPQHF. CDR3 in DNA: TGTGCCAGCAGCCCGGGGGGCCAGCAGCCCCAGCATTTT.